A selection of T cell receptor beta chains follows, all from one sample in a study of radiation and T cells in renal cell carcinoma. Clones were sequenced by immunoSEQ multiplex PCR, and TCRdb holds only the in-frame ones, with some missing. The sample yields about 25,000 clones, roughly 50% seen once. Sample: tumor tissue, taken from a patient whose treatment was nephrectomy without radiotherapy. These receptors all stem from a man between 40 and 49 years old with renal cell carcinoma. CDR3s include the opening cysteine and the closing phenylalanine or tryptophan.

V gene: TRBV6-6; J gene: TRBJ1-1; CDR3 protein: CASSAFWGDTEAFF
V gene: TRBV6-5; J gene: TRBJ1-2; CDR3 protein: CASNPGQGGGYTF
V gene: TRBV4-2; J gene: TRBJ1-6; CDR3 protein: CASSPLGGRSSPLHF
V gene: TRBV5-5; J gene: TRBJ2-7; CDR3 protein: CASSLSGGYEQYF
V gene: TRBV2; J gene: TRBJ1-4; CDR3 protein: CASSPGMEEKLFF
V gene: TRBV19; J gene: TRBJ1-5; CDR3 protein: CASSGRGYQPQHF
V gene: TRBV29-1; J gene: TRBJ2-1; CDR3 protein: CSVEEGNEQFF
V gene: TRBV1; J gene: TRBJ2-7; CDR3 protein: CTSSNRTGGYYEQYF
V gene: TRBV5-1; J gene: TRBJ2-3; CDR3 protein: CASSLGGRTSTDTQYF
V gene: TRBV4-3; J gene: TRBJ1-6; CDR3 protein: CASSQDFPDNSPLHF
V gene: TRBV9; J gene: TRBJ1-1; CDR3 protein: CASSAGQGYPEAFF
V gene: TRBV28; J gene: TRBJ1-2; CDR3 protein: CASSRQDYGYTF
V gene: TRBV6-5; J gene: TRBJ2-5; CDR3 protein: CASSSIAGGGETQYF
V gene: TRBV27; J gene: TRBJ1-1; CDR3 protein: CASSFTGRNTEAFF
V gene: TRBV28; J gene: TRBJ2-2; CDR3 protein: CASRNSGGGDTGELFF
V gene: TRBV10-3; J gene: TRBJ1-5; CDR3 protein: CAISEDSNQPQHF